Below, 17 T cell receptor beta chains from the same sample are listed, as sequenced in a study of T cells of healthy individuals. Each CDR3 protein is one row after TCRdb ran MiXCR on the 5' RACE reads. The profile shows around 98,000 distinct CDR3 sequences, 15% to 20% of them singletons. The source is a human donor in good health.

This clonotype has just a few counts. CDR3 protein: CASSQLVTGTDTQYF. DNA of the CDR3: TGCGCCAGCAGCCAATTGGTTACTGGCACAGATACGCAGTATTTT. The chain links TRBV4-3 to TRBJ2-3; D is uncertain. The germline CDR1 and CDR2 sequences are LGHNA and YSLEER. Trimming left V 2 bases short and J 1 base short, with 10 bases between. CDR3 length equals 15 residues.

This clonotype turned up a few times. The CDR3 region is CASRISPSGETQYF. The CDR3 nucleotides read TGTGCCAGCCGAATTTCCCCTAGCGGAGAGACCCAGTACTTC. V gene TRBV6-6 combines with J gene TRBJ2-5, with 7 nucleotides matching TRBD2. The CDR3 is 14 amino acids. Germline V gives CDR1 MNHNY, CDR2 SVGAGI (reference sequence). V gave up 8 bases and J gave up 4 bases; unmatched junction bases: 10.

CDR3 coding DNA: TGTGCCAGCAGCCCACGAGGACAGGGGAGCGGGGAGCTGTTTTTT. This translates into CASSPRGQGSGELFF. The chain links TRBV7-3 to TRBJ2-2; 9 positions agree with TRBD1. Germline values: CDR1 SGHTA, CDR2 FQGTGA. The junction had 8 bases not matched to a gene; V was cut back by 5 bases and J by 7 bases. The CDR3 runs 15 residues. Combining the CDR3 with reference TRBV7-3 and TRBJ2-2 gives the whole variable domain GAGVSQTPSNKVTEKGKYVELRCDPISGHTALYWYRQSLGQGPEFLIYFQGTGAADDSGLPNDRFFAVRPEGSVSTLKIQRTERGDSAVYLCASSPRGQGSGELFFGEGSRLTVL.

This clonotype was recorded many times. The rearrangement joins TRBV5-1 to TRBJ2-7; D might be TRBD2 (5 bases). The CDR3 spans 14 residues. Germline CDR1 is SGHRS and CDR2 is YFSETQ. Trimming took 2 bases from V and 5 from J, leaving 14 bases between them. The CDR3 region has the DNA TGCGCCAGCAGCTTCTTTTCACCGGAGGACGAGCAGTACTTC. As protein: CASSFFSPEDEQYF.

The rearrangement uses TRBV12-3 or TRBV12-4 and TRBJ1-2; tentatively, D is TRBD1 (6 bases). This CDR3 has 14 residues. V shed 2 bases and J shed 5 bases, with 12 bases lying between them. The CDR3 is CASSLTTGLYGYTF. CDR3 bases: TGTGCCAGCAGTTTAACGACAGGATTATATGGCTACACCTTC.

This clonotype was seen many times. The chain is built from TRBV6-5 and TRBJ2-7; 9 bases map to TRBD1. The CDR3 extends over 13 amino acids. With V trimmed by 10 bases and J by 7 bases, 11 bases remained unmatched. The germline V gene has CDR1 MNHEY and CDR2 SVGAGI. The CDR3 DNA follows: TGTGCCACCCTGGGACAGGGCGTCCGGGAGCAGTACTTC. This translates into CATLGQGVREQYF.

This clonotype has a handful of counts. The V gene is TRBV4-1, the J gene TRBJ1-6; 9 bases map to TRBD1. V dropped 0 bases and J dropped 8; count of bases not matched to a gene: 2. The germline V gene has CDR1 MGHRA and CDR2 YSYEKL. The CDR3 has 15 residues. DNA of the CDR3: TGCGCCAGCAGCCAAGAGGGGACAGGGTATTCACCCCTCCACTTT. Translated, it gives CASSQEGTGYSPLHF.

The chain couples TRBV9 to TRBJ2-7; D perhaps matches TRBD2 (5 bases). V shed 0 bases and J shed 9 bases, with 16 bases lying between them. The CDR3 contains 14 residues. Germline V gene lookup returns CDR1 SGDLS and CDR2 YYNGEE. DNA for the CDR3: TGTGCCAGCAGCGTAGAATCGAGCGGTCCCGGGCAGTACTTC. It yields the protein CASSVESSGPGQYF.

The chain links TRBV15 to TRBJ2-4, with D maybe TRBD2 (6 bases). This CDR3 spans 15 amino acids. V was cut by 6 bases and J by 1 base, with 13 bases left in between. CDR1 and CDR2 from the germline V gene are LNHNV and YYDKDF (reference sequence). The chain's CDR3 is CATSPSGGAKNIQYF. The CDR3 nucleotides read TGTGCCACCAGTCCGAGTGGAGGGGCCAAAAACATTCAGTACTTC.

This clonotype is a singleton in its sample. The chain recombines TRBV25-1 with TRBJ2-1; perhaps TRBD2 as D (5 bases). Trimming left V 4 bases short and J 6 bases short, with 13 bases between. Germline values: CDR1 MGHDK, CDR2 SYGVNS. This CDR3 comprises 14 residues. The CDR3: CASSGVRGFNEQFF. The CDR3 DNA follows: TGTGCCAGCAGTGGGGTACGAGGGTTCAATGAGCAGTTCTTC.

This clonotype was found a few times. The rearrangement joins TRBV14 to TRBJ2-5, with no clear D. The length of the CDR3 is 12 residues. Per germline, CDR1 SGHDN and CDR2 FVKESK. The V end lost 4 bases, the J end lost 5 bases, and 8 bases lay between the germline ends. The CDR3 nucleotides read TGTGCCAGCAGCCTTAACATGGAGACCCAGTACTTC. It is translated as CASSLNMETQYF.

The sample holds a few counts of this clonotype. The gene calls are TRBV7-3 and TRBJ2-1; 7 positions agree with TRBD1. There are 20 residues in the CDR3. Germline CDR1 SGHTA, CDR2 FQGTGA. V trimming: 4 bases; J trimming: 1 base; junction bases outside the gene matches: 19. CDR3 amino acids: CASSYLPPTGQLRSYNEQFF. The DNA of the CDR3 is TGTGCCAGCAGCTACCTGCCCCCGACAGGGCAATTAAGGTCCTACAATGAGCAGTTCTTC.

Only a few counts were recorded for this clonotype. J is TRBJ2-5 and V is TRBV6-1; D tentatively reads TRBD1 or TRBD2 (6 bases each). Deletions cut 0 bases from V and 2 bases from J, with 19 bases between. Germline V CDR1 and CDR2: MNHNS, SASEGT. This CDR3 comprises 18 residues. The CDR3 DNA reads TGTGCCAGCAGTGAAGCCACAGGGAGGTTCCCATTACAAGAGACCCAGTACTTC. Translation: CASSEATGRFPLQETQYF.

This clonotype showed up many times. This rearrangement joins TRBV20-1 to TRBJ2-1; 9 bases are a match to TRBD2. The CDR3 has 14 amino acids. Germline loops: CDR1 DFQATT, CDR2 SNEGSKA (reference sequence). With V trimmed by 0 bases and J by 5 bases, 2 bases remained unmatched. CDR3: CSARDGTSHNEQFF. Written as DNA, the CDR3 is TGCAGTGCTAGAGATGGGACTAGCCACAATGAGCAGTTCTTC.

Many counts were recorded for this clonotype. The rearrangement uses TRBV6-2 or TRBV6-3 and TRBJ1-6; D is unclear. Trimming pared 2 bases from V and 4 bases from J, leaving 9 bases between. Germline loops: CDR1 MNHEY, CDR2 SVGEGT. This CDR3 comprises 15 residues. In nucleotides, the CDR3 is TGTGCCAGCAGTTACAGGACGGAGTATAATTCACCCCTCCACTTT. Translated: CASSYRTEYNSPLHF.

The chain carries TRBV4-3 and TRBJ1-3; no reliable D call. V was clipped by 3 bases and J by 1 base, with 13 bases between them. This CDR3 is built from 16 residues. Germline V gives CDR1 LGHNA, CDR2 YSLEER. CDR3 amino acids: CASSHVIGTSGNTIYF. DNA of the CDR3: TGCGCCAGCAGCCACGTTATCGGAACGTCTGGAAACACCATATATTTT.

The sample holds many counts of this clonotype. The chain couples TRBV6-6 to TRBJ1-6, with D maybe TRBD1 (6 bases). Trimming stripped 2 bases from V and 6 bases from J, with 8 bases between. This CDR3 has 14 residues. In germline, CDR1 is MNHNY, CDR2 SVGAGI (reference sequence). DNA for the CDR3: TGTGCCAGCAGTTACCCGGACAGTAATTCACCCCTCCACTTT. It specifies CASSYPDSNSPLHF.